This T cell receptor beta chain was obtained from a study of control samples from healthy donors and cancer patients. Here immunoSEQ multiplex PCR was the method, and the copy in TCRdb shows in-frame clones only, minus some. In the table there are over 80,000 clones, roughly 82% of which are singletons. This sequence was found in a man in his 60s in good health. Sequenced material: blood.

DNA of the CDR3: TGTGCCAGCAGCTTAGGTCAGGGGGCTATGAAAGAGACCCAGTACTTC. Its protein is CASSLGQGAMKETQYF. The chain recombines TRBV7-8 with TRBJ2-5; 8 bases line up with TRBD1. J lost 3 bases, V lost 1 base, and 7 bases had no gene match. Germline V CDR1 and CDR2: SGHVS, FQNEAQ. This CDR3 has 16 residues.